This is a list of T cell receptor beta chains from one sample in a study of blood T cell repertoires in COVID-19. Produced via immunoSEQ multiplex PCR; TCRdb's table is partial and in-frame only. The table shows about 260,000 clones, with about 90% occurring only once. Sequencing used peripheral blood. The receptors were gathered from a woman aged 40 to 55 who had recovered from COVID-19. CDR3s include the opening cysteine and the closing phenylalanine or tryptophan. The D gene is left open where the match is weak. The size of a clone is reported for some rows only, either as once, few or many, or as a class for expanded clones.

v_gene	abundance	j_gene	d_gene	CDR3nt	CDR3aa
TRBV28	-	TRBJ2-5	-	TGTGCCAGCACCACACCCCTAGAGACCCAGTACTTC	CASTTPLETQYF
TRBV19	-	TRBJ1-5	-	TGTGCCAGTAGACGACAGAATAGCAATCAGCCCCAGCATTTT	CASRRQNSNQPQHF
TRBV5-1	few	TRBJ2-7	-	TGCGCCAGCAGTTGGGGGACTTTCAGCTCCTACGAGCAGTACTTC	CASSWGTFSSYEQYF
TRBV12-3/TRBV12-4	-	TRBJ2-1	TRBD2	TGTGCCAGCAGTTTACTAGCGGGGGTTGAGCAGTTCTTC	CASSLLAGVEQFF
TRBV28	-	TRBJ2-3	TRBD2	TGTGCCAGCAGCATAGCGGGGGGGCCAGATACGCAGTATTTT	CASSIAGGPDTQYF
TRBV2	-	TRBJ1-2	TRBD1	TGTGCCAGCAATGCACAGGGGGCCTACTATGGCTACACCTTC	CASNAQGAYYGYTF
TRBV19	-	TRBJ2-5	-	TGTGCCAGTAGTATTTGGGGGGAGAGGGAGACCCAGTACTTC	CASSIWGERETQYF
TRBV5-1	-	TRBJ2-5	TRBD1	TGCGCCAGCAGCTTCGACTACATTGGGGGACAGGGGGTTGGAGAGACCCAGTACTTC	CASSFDYIGGQGVGETQYF
TRBV6-5	-	TRBJ2-7	-	TGTGCCAGCAGTTACTCCGAGGGAGCGGCGCGGTACGAGCAGTACTTC	CASSYSEGAARYEQYF
TRBV29-1	-	TRBJ1-2	TRBD1	TGCAGCGTACCGGGCGAATGGACAGGGTTCTATGGCTACACCTTC	CSVPGEWTGFYGYTF
TRBV6-5	-	TRBJ1-2	-	TGTGCCAGCACCACGGGAGGCCTATATGGCTACACCTTC	CASTTGGLYGYTF
TRBV6-5	-	TRBJ1-2	-	TGTGCCAGCAGTTACACATCCGGGGGAAACTATGGCTACACCTTC	CASSYTSGGNYGYTF
TRBV5-1	-	TRBJ1-2	TRBD1	TGCGCCAGCAGCCCCATTCCCGACAGGGGCGGGTATGGCTACACCTTC	CASSPIPDRGGYGYTF
TRBV5-1	-	TRBJ1-2	-	TGCGCCAGCAGCCTCCGCCCCGGGAATACTAACTATGGCTACACCTTC	CASSLRPGNTNYGYTF
TRBV7-9	-	TRBJ1-1	-	TGTGCCAGCAGCCCACTTCAAACTGAAGCTTTCTTT	CASSPLQTEAFF
TRBV2	-	TRBJ2-1	TRBD2	TGTGCCACCGGGCAGGGGACTAGCGGGGGGGCCGCCTACAATGAGCAGTTCTTC	CATGQGTSGGAAYNEQFF
TRBV29-1	-	TRBJ1-3	-	TGCAGCGTTGTAAAACCCGAACTCCGTGGAAACACCATATATTTT	CSVVKPELRGNTIYF
TRBV7-6	-	TRBJ1-3	-	TGTGCCAGCAGCTTATTAGACAAGACCTATGGAAACACCATATATTTT	CASSLLDKTYGNTIYF
TRBV10-2	-	TRBJ2-3	-	TGCGCCAGCAGTGCTAGGGTGACAGGAACGGCCACAGATACGCAGTATTTT	CASSARVTGTATDTQYF
TRBV10-3	-	TRBJ1-1	-	TGTGCCATCAGTGACCAGGGTCAGAACACTGAAGCTTTCTTT	CAISDQGQNTEAFF
TRBV4-1	-	TRBJ2-3	TRBD2	TGCGCCAGCAGCCGCCGACTAGCGGACACAGATACGCAGTATTTT	CASSRRLADTDTQYF
TRBV4-3	-	TRBJ1-1	TRBD1	TGCGCCAGCAGCCAAACGATCCCGGGACAGGGCGACACTGAAGCTTTCTTT	CASSQTIPGQGDTEAFF
TRBV19	-	TRBJ1-1	TRBD1	TGTGCCAGTAGTACTGGGACAGGGGTGTTGAACACTGAAGCTTTCTTT	CASSTGTGVLNTEAFF
TRBV18	-	TRBJ2-7	TRBD1	TGTGCCAGCTCACCCCGGACAGGATCGAGCTCCTACGAGCAGTACTTC	CASSPRTGSSSYEQYF
TRBV11-3	-	TRBJ2-7	-	TGTGCCAGCAGCTTAAGGGGCGGGGGCGGTGACTCCTACGAGCAGTACTTC	CASSLRGGGGDSYEQYF
TRBV6-5	-	TRBJ2-3	-	TGTGCCAGCAGTTCCCCCTCGGTAGTCACAGATACGCAGTATTTT	CASSSPSVVTDTQYF
TRBV29-1	-	TRBJ1-1	TRBD1	TGCAGCGGGCGGACAGGGGAGGGGGCTGAAGCTTTCTTT	CSGRTGEGAEAFF
TRBV5-1	-	TRBJ1-5	TRBD1	TGCGCCAGCAGCGCCTCCGGGACAGATTATCAGCCCCAGCATTTT	CASSASGTDYQPQHF
TRBV7-8	once	TRBJ1-2	-	TGTGCCAGCAGCTTAAGTCCGGGGATCTATGGCTACACCTTC	CASSLSPGIYGYTF
TRBV11-2	-	TRBJ1-2	-	TGTGCCAGCAAACTACAGGGCGAGGGCTACACCTTC	CASKLQGEGYTF
TRBV25-1	-	TRBJ2-1	-	TGTGCCAGCAGTGATCCCCAGGGGAACTACAATGAGCAGTTCTTC	CASSDPQGNYNEQFF
TRBV5-6	once	TRBJ1-3	TRBD1	TGTGCCAGCAGCTTGCGGGACAGCTTCTCTGGAAACACCATATATTTT	CASSLRDSFSGNTIYF
TRBV6-5	-	TRBJ1-3	-	TGTGCCAGCAGTTACACCCCCCAGGGAAACACCATATATTTT	CASSYTPQGNTIYF
TRBV7-6	-	TRBJ2-5	TRBD2	TGTGCCAGCAGCTTACGGGCGGGAGGCGGGTACCAAGAGACCCAGTACTTC	CASSLRAGGGYQETQYF
TRBV5-5	-	TRBJ1-2	-	TGTGCCAGCAGCCCGGGTTTAGCTAACTATGGCTACACCTTC	CASSPGLANYGYTF
TRBV28	-	TRBJ1-1	TRBD1	TGTGCCAGCAGGCGACAGGGGGGATGGAGCACTGAAGCTTTCTTT	CASRRQGGWSTEAFF
TRBV7-2	-	TRBJ2-1	TRBD1	TGTGCCCAAGGGGGACAGGAGTACAATGAGCAGTTCTTC	CAQGGQEYNEQFF
TRBV5-1	-	TRBJ1-6	TRBD1	TGCGCCAGCAGCTGGACCGGGACAGCCTTTGGGTCACCCCTCCACTTT	CASSWTGTAFGSPLHF
TRBV18	-	TRBJ1-1	TRBD1	TGTGCCAGCTCACCACAGGGGGCGAACACTGAAGCTTTCTTT	CASSPQGANTEAFF
TRBV5-6	-	TRBJ2-7	-	TGTGCCAGCAGCTATCGACAGGACTACGAGCAGTACTTC	CASSYRQDYEQYF
TRBV6-5	-	TRBJ2-2	-	TGTGCCAGCAGTTACCATCTCGGCGGGACCGGGGAGCTGTTTTTT	CASSYHLGGTGELFF
TRBV19	-	TRBJ1-6	TRBD1	TGTGCCAGTCACGGACAGGATCGCTCACCCCTCCACTTT	CASHGQDRSPLHF
TRBV18	-	TRBJ2-3	TRBD2	TGTGCCAGCTCACCACGGCGACTAGCGGGGAACACAGATACGCAGTATTTT	CASSPRRLAGNTDTQYF
TRBV11-3	-	TRBJ1-2	-	TGTGCCAGCAGCTTCCCCAACGGGTATGGCTACACCTTC	CASSFPNGYGYTF
TRBV11-3	once	TRBJ2-1	-	TGTGCCAGCAGCACCGCCGCAGGGTCCTACAATGAGCAGTTCTTC	CASSTAAGSYNEQFF
TRBV19	-	TRBJ1-3	-	TGTGCCAGTAGTATGCAGGACAGCCCTTTATCTGGAAACACCATATATTTT	CASSMQDSPLSGNTIYF
TRBV10-1	-	TRBJ2-3	TRBD1	TGCGCCAGCAGTGAGGGACAGGGGTGGGCAGATACGCAGTATTTT	CASSEGQGWADTQYF
TRBV19	-	TRBJ1-4	-	TGTGCCAGTAGTATCATGAGGGGGATACTGTTTTTT	CASSIMRGILFF
TRBV3-1/TRBV3-2	-	TRBJ1-1	-	TGTGCCAGCAGCCAACTGAGGAGCACTGAAGCTTTCTTT	CASSQLRSTEAFF
TRBV9	-	TRBJ2-3	-	TGTGCCAGCAGCGCGGGTCAGGGGAGCACAGATACGCAGTATTTT	CASSAGQGSTDTQYF
TRBV19	-	TRBJ2-1	TRBD2	TGTGCCAGTAGTATATCGTCTAGCGGGGGCCTTTACTACAATGAGCAGTTCTTC	CASSISSSGGLYYNEQFF
TRBV24-1	-	TRBJ2-5	-	TGTGCCACCAGGGGTACAGGGCCCCAAGAGACCCAGTACTTC	CATRGTGPQETQYF
TRBV27	-	TRBJ1-1	TRBD1	TGTGCCAGCAGTTTTGCGAGTTCCGGGACAGGGAACACTGAAGCTTTCTTT	CASSFASSGTGNTEAFF
TRBV7-9	-	TRBJ2-2	-	TGTGCCAGCAGCCCAGGACAGTTCACCGGGGAGCTGTTTTTT	CASSPGQFTGELFF
TRBV4-1	-	TRBJ1-3	-	TGCGCCAGCAGCCAAGTTCTAGCTCGCCTCTCTGGAAACACCATATATTTT	CASSQVLARLSGNTIYF
TRBV4-1	-	TRBJ2-7	TRBD2	TGCGCCAGCAGCCAAGAACCCGGGACTAGTCCTCTCGAGCAGTACTTC	CASSQEPGTSPLEQYF
TRBV30	-	TRBJ1-1	-	TGTGCCTGGAGTGTAGCAGGGGACACTGAAGCTTTCTTT	CAWSVAGDTEAFF